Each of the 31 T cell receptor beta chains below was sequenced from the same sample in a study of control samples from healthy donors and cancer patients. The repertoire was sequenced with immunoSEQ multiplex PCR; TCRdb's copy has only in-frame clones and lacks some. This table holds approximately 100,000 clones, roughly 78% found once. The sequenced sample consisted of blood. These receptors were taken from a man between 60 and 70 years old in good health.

CDR3 bases: TGTGCCAGTATTTCGTCCTACGAGCAGTACTTC. Translation gives CASISSYEQYF. The V gene is TRBV19, the J gene TRBJ2-7; no clear D. V was clipped by 7 bases and J by 1 base, with 5 bases between them. Germline CDR1 is LNHDA and CDR2 is SQIVND (reference sequence). The CDR3 is 11 amino acids.

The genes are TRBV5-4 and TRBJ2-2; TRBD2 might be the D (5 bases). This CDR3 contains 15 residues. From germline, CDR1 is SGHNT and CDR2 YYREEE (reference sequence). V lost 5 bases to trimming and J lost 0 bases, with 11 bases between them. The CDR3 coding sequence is TGTGCCAGCAGAAAACTAGATACGAACACCGGGGAGCTGTTTTTT. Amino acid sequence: CASRKLDTNTGELFF.

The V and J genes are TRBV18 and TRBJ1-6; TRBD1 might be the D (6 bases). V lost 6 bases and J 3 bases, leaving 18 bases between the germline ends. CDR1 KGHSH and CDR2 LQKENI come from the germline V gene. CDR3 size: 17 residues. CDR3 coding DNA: TGTGCCAGCTCCTTTGGACTGCGAGGGGGCTATAATTCACCCCTCCACTTT. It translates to CASSFGLRGGYNSPLHF.

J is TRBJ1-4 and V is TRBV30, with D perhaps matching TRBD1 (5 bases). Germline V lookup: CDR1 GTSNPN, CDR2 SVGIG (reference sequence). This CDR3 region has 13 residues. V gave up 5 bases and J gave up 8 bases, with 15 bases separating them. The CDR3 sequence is CAWGGPGHEKLFF. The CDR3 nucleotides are TGTGCCTGGGGAGGGCCAGGGCACGAAAAACTGTTTTTT.

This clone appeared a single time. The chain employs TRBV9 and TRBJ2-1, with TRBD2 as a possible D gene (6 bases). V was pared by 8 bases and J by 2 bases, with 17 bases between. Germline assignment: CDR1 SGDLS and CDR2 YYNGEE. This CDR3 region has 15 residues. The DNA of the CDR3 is TGTGCCAGTGCCACCGGGACTGCCGCCTACAATGAGCAGTTCTTC. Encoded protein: CASATGTAAYNEQFF.

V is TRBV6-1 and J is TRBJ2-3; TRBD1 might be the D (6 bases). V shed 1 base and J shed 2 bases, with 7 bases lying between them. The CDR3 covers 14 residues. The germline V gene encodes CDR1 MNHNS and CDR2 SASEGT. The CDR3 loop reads CASSEGTVTDTQYF. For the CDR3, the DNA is TGTGCCAGCAGTGAAGGGACAGTCACAGATACGCAGTATTTT.

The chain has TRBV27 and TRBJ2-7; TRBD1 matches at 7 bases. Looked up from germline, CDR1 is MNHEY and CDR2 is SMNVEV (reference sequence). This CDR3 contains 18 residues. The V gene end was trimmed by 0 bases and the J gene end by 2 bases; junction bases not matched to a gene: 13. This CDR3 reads CASSLSGWERDSAYEQYF. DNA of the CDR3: TGTGCCAGCAGTTTATCGGGTTGGGAAAGGGACAGCGCCTACGAGCAGTACTTC.

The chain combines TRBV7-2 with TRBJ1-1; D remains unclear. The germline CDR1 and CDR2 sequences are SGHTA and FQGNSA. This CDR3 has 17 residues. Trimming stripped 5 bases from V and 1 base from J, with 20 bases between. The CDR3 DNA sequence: TGTGCCAGCAGCCCCGGGGTAGGCCACCCTCGGAACACTGAAGCTTTCTTT. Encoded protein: CASSPGVGHPRNTEAFF.

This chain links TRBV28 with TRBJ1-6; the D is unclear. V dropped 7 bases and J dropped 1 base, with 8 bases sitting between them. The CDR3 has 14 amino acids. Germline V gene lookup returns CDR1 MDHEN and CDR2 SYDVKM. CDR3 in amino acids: CASIPGSYNSPLHF. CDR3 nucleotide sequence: TGTGCCAGCATCCCCGGTTCCTATAATTCACCCCTCCACTTT.

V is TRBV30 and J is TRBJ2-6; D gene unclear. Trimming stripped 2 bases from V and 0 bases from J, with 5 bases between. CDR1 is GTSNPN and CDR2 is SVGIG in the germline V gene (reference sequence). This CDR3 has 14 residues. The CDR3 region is CAWSTSSGANVLTF. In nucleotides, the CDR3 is TGTGCCTGGAGTACGAGCTCTGGGGCCAACGTCCTGACTTTC.

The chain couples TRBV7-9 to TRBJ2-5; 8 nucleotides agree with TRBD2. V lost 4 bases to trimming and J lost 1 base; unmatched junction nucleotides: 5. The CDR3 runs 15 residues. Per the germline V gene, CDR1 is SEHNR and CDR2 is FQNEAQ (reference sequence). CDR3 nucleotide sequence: TGTGCCAGCAGCTCAACTAGCGGAACCCAAGAGACCCAGTACTTC. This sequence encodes CASSSTSGTQETQYF. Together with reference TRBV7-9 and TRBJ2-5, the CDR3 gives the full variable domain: DTGVSQNPRHKITKRGQNVTFRCDPISEHNRLYWYRQTLGQGPEFLTYFQNEAQLEKSRLLSDRFSAERPKGSFSTLEIQRTEQGDSAMYLCASSSTSGTQETQYFGPGTRLLVL.

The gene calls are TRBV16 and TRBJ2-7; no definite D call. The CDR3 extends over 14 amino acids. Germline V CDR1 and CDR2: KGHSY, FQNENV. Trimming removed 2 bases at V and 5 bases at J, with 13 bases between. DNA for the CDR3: TGTGCCAGCAGCCAACCCAGCTGGGGTGACGAGCAGTACTTC. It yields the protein CASSQPSWGDEQYF.

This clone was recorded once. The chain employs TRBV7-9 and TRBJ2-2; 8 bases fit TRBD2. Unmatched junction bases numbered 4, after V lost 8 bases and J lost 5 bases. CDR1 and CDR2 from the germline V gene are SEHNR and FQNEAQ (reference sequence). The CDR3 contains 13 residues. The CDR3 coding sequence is TGTGCCAGCCGGGCGGGAGGAACCGGGGAGCTGTTTTTT. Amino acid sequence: CASRAGGTGELFF.

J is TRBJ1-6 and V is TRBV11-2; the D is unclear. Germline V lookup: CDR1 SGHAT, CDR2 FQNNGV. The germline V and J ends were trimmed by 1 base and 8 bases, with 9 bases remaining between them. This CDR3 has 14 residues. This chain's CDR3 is CASSLVLRDSPLHF. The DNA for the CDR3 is TGTGCCAGCAGCTTAGTTCTGAGGGATTCACCCCTCCACTTT.

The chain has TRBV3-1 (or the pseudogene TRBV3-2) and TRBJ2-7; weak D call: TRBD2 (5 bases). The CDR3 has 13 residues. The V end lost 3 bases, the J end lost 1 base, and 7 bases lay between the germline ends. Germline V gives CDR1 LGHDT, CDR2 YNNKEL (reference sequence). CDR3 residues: CASSHGSSYEQYF. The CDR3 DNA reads TGTGCCAGCAGCCATGGGAGTTCCTACGAGCAGTACTTC.

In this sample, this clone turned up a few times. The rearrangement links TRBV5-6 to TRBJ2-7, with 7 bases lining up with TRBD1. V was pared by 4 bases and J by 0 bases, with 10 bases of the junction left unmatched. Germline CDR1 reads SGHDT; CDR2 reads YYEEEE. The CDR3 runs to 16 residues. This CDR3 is CASSPGDRAPSYEQYF. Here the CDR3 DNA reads TGTGCCAGCAGCCCCGGTGACAGGGCCCCCTCCTACGAGCAGTACTTC.

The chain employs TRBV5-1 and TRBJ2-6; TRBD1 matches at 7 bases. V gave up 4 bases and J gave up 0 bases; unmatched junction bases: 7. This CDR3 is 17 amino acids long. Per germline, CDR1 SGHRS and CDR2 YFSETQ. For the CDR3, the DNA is TGCGCCAGCAGCCCGGGACAGTCAAGCTCTGGGGCCAACGTCCTGACTTTC. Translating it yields CASSPGQSSSGANVLTF.

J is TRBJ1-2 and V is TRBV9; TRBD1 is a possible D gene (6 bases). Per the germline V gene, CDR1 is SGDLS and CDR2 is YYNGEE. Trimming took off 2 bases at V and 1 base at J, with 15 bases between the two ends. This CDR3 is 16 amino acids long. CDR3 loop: CASSVDSGQFNYGYTF. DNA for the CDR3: TGTGCCAGCAGCGTGGACAGCGGACAGTTTAACTATGGCTACACCTTC.

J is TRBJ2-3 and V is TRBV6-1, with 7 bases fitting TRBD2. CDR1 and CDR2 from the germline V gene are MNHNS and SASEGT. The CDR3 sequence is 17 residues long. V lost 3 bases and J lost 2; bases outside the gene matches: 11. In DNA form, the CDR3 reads TGTGCCAGCAGTGACCCAGGTCTAGCGGAGGACACAGATACGCAGTATTTT. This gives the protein CASSDPGLAEDTDTQYF.

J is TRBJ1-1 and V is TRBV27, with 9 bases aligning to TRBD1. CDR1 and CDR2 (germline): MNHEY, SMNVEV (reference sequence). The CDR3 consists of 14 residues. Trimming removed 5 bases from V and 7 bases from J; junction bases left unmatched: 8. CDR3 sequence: CASSLDRGSSEAFF. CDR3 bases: TGTGCCAGCAGTCTCGACAGGGGGTCTAGTGAAGCTTTCTTT.

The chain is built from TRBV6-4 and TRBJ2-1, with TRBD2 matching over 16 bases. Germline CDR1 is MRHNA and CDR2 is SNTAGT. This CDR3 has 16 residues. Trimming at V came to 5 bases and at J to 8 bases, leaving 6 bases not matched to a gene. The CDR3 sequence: CASSPGTSGGVDEQFF. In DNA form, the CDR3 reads TGTGCCAGCAGTCCCGGGACTAGCGGGGGGGTCGATGAGCAGTTCTTC.

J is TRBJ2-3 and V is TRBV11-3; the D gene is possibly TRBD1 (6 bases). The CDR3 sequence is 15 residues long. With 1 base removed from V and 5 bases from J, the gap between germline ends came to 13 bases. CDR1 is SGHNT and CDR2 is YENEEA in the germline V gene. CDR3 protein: CASSLGDRGGDTQYF. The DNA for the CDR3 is TGTGCCAGCAGCTTAGGTGACCGAGGGGGAGATACGCAGTATTTT.

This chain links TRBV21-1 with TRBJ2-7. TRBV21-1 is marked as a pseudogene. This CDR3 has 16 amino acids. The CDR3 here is CASSKDVGSHSYEQYF. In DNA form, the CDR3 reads TGTGCCAGCAGCAAAGACGTCGGCAGCCACTCCTACGAGCAGTACTTC.

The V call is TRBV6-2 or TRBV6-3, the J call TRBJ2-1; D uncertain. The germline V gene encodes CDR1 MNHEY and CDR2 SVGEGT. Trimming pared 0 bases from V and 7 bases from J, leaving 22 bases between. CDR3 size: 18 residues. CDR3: CASSYSMSSPLMWNEQFF. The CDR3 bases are TGTGCCAGCAGTTACTCGATGTCGAGCCCTCTGATGTGGAATGAGCAGTTCTTC.

The CDR3 spells CASSQDKWGGNEQFF. In DNA form, the CDR3 reads TGTGCCAGCAGCCAAGATAAATGGGGGGGCAATGAGCAGTTCTTC. The J gene is TRBJ2-1, the V gene TRBV3-1 (or the pseudogene TRBV3-2); 7 bases map to TRBD2. Looked up from germline, CDR1 is LGHDT and CDR2 is YNNKEL (reference sequence). The CDR3 consists of 15 residues. Trimming cost V 0 bases and J 6 bases; bases outside gene matches: 5.

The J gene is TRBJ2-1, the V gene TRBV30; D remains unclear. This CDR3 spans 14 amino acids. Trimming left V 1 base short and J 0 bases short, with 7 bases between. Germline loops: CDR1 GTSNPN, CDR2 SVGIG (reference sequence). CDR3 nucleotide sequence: TGTGCCTGGAGTGAAATAGCCTCCTACAATGAGCAGTTCTTC. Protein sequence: CAWSEIASYNEQFF.

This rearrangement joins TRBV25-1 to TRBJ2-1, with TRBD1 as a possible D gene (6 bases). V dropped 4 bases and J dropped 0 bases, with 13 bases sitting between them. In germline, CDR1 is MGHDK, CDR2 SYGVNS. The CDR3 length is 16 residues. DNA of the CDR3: TGTGCCAGCAGTGGCCCCGGGACACGCTCCTACAATGAGCAGTTCTTC. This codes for CASSGPGTRSYNEQFF.

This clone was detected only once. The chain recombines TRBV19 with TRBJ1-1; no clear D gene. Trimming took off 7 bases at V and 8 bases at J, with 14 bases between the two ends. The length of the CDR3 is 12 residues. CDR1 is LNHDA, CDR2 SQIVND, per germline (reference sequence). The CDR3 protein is CASTLLGGEAFF. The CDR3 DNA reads TGTGCCAGTACCCTACTGGGCGGCGAAGCTTTCTTT. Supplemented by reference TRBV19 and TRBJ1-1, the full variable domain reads DGGITQSPKYLFRKEGQNVTLSCEQNLNHDAMYWYRQDPGQGLRLIYYSQIVNDFQKGDIAEGYSVSREKKESFPLTVTSAQKNPTAFYLCASTLLGGEAFFGQGTRLTVV.

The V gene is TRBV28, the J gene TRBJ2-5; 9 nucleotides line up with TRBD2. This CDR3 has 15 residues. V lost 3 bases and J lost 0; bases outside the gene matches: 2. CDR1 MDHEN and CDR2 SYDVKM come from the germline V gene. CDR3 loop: CASSFLAGDQETQYF. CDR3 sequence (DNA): TGTGCCAGCAGTTTTTTAGCGGGAGACCAAGAGACCCAGTACTTC.

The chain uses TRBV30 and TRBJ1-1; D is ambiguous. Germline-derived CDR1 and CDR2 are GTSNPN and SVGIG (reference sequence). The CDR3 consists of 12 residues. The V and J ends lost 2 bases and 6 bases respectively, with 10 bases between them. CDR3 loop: CAWSPRRAEAFF. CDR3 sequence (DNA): TGTGCCTGGAGTCCCAGGCGTGCTGAAGCTTTCTTT.

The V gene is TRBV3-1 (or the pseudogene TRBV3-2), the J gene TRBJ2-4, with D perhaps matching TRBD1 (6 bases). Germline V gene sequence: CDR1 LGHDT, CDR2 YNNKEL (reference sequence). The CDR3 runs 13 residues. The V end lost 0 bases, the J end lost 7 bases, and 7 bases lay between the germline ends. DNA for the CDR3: TGTGCCAGCAGCCAAGACACAGGGAACATTCAGTACTTC. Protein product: CASSQDTGNIQYF.